Listed below are T cell receptor beta chains from one sample, sequenced in a study of spatial heterogeneity in lung cancer. One entry per CDR3 protein, called by TCRdb with MiXCR from the 5' RACE reads. The table records some 83,000 distinct CDR3 sequences, 15% to 25% of them present only once. Sequences were derived from PBMCs, sampled at surgery. These receptor sequences come from a male donor with early-stage non-small cell lung cancer. Both conserved end residues are part of each CDR3. A clone size is listed for some rows: how often the clone was seen (once, few, many), or a class if it is expanded.

clone size	V gene	J gene	CDR3 protein
few	TRBV20-1	TRBJ2-4	CSVSLFGRAKNIQYF
.	TRBV3-1	TRBJ1-2	CASSPTGHGYTF
.	TRBV5-1	TRBJ2-3	CASSQDSADTQYF
.	TRBV5-1	TRBJ2-3	CASSPRLGPSADTQYF
few	TRBV12-3/TRBV12-4	TRBJ1-4	CASSLGQATNEKLFF
few	TRBV7-9	TRBJ2-1	CASSRGGSSYNEQFF
few	TRBV20-1	TRBJ2-7	CSARLEGGYEQYF
.	TRBV7-9	TRBJ2-7	CASSAPRDLSYEQYF
.	TRBV14	TRBJ1-1	CASSAGGQGVTEAFF
.	TRBV5-1	TRBJ2-1	CASSLVLAGGDNRDEQFF
few	TRBV29-1	TRBJ2-5	CSAKGLAQETQYF
many	TRBV20-1	TRBJ2-7	CSATNEGEYEQYF
few	TRBV30	TRBJ1-1	CAWSVRQRGANTEAFF
.	TRBV28	TRBJ2-5	CASSTAYQETQYF
many	TRBV11-1	TRBJ2-7	CASSLTDSYEQYF
few	TRBV5-6	TRBJ1-1	CASSLDWGQGNTEAFF
.	TRBV5-1	TRBJ2-2	CASSPDGGVYTGELFF
few	TRBV30	TRBJ2-7	CAWSVLGGSEYEQYF
few	TRBV19	TRBJ1-2	CASSIVDGYTF
.	TRBV19	TRBJ2-7	CASRPTGTSYEQYF
few	TRBV7-2	TRBJ2-5	CASSPRLRQGATETQYF
.	TRBV3-1	TRBJ2-1	CASSQGLSTYNEQFF
.	TRBV7-2	TRBJ2-3	CASSPKRAGDFTDTQYF
many	TRBV3-1	TRBJ2-7	CASSQDTGRLARSYEQYF
.	TRBV9	TRBJ1-2	CASSVVENYGYTF
.	TRBV25-1	TRBJ2-3	CASKSPEAAHTQYF
few	TRBV20-1	TRBJ1-5	CSAGNRVGGNQPQHF
.	TRBV7-8	TRBJ1-5	CASSLFRLGVGQPQHF